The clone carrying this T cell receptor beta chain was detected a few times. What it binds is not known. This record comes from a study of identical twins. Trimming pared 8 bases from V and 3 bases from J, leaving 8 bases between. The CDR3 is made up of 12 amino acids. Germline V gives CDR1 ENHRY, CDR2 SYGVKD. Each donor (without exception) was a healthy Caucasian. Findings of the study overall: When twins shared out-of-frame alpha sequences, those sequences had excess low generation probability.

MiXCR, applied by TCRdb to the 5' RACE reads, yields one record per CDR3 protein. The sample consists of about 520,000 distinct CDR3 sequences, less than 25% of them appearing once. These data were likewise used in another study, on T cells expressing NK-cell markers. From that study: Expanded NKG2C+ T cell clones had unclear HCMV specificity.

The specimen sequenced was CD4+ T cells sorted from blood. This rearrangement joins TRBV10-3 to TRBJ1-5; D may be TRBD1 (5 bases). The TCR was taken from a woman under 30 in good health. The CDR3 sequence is CAIRGPNQPQHF. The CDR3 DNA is TGTGCCATCCGGGGCCCCAATCAGCCCCAGCATTTT.